The present entry profiles one T cell receptor beta chain with its context. Which antigen it targets is not known. No much larger clonotype is one base removed from it; base qualities were not supplied. Libraries were built with 5' RACE. Instrument on record: Illumina HiSeq 2500. A second PCR of about 7 to 12 cycles was run with a J-beta primer mix and a sample-barcoded 5' primer. A unique molecular identifier was introduced onto each TCR beta cDNA molecule by a template-switch 5' adaptor carrying 12 random nucleotides. Each sample yielded at least 2.5 million CDR3-containing paired-end reads. First-strand cDNA was synthesized from all RNA with the Mint cDNA synthesis kit, primed by a TRBC-specific oligonucleotide. After uracil-DNA glycosylase treatment, a first 18-cycle PCR used universal primers M1SS and BC2_uni_R on all cDNA. In the source study's methods: For normalization, 1 million high-quality reads, each with a distinct molecular identifier, were randomly selected from each sample. Reads sharing molecular identifiers were discarded rather than binned into consensus sequences. MiTCR, set to a Q25 quality threshold and the strictest error-elimination algorithm, was used for CDR3 identification, clonotype clustering and error correction. Lower-bound total TCR beta diversity was estimated with a nonparametric unseen species model using Euler transformation. TCRdb applied fastp at Q25 and MiXCR to the public reads, then kept only in-frame beta chains. One record per CDR3 amino acid sequence lists the most common genes and DNA. These V and J calls rely on TCRdb rather than the paper's analysis. For this sample the table gives over a million distinct CDR3 sequences, of which 45% were detected only once. Jointly, the top ten make up about 20% of the sample.

This entry comes from a study of blood T cells in healthy people across ages (dated by TCRdb to the mid-2010s). Background for the entire study: Template switching captured roughly one uniquely barcoded TCR beta cDNA molecule per two T cells in model experiments. The donors were divided into four age groups: young (average around 16 years), middle-aged (roughly 42), aged (approximately 64) and long-lived (about 80). To avoid experimental bias, donors of different ages were spread randomly across the sequencing lanes. Two additional independent replicas of 1 million unique cDNA reads from the same blood draw were analyzed for two donors (one aged 18 to 30 and one aged 80 or older). The study measured age-related changes in TCR beta repertoire diversity using deep sequencing normalized with unique cDNA molecular identifiers.

The full study reports these points: Observed TCR beta diversity per million T cells fell roughly linearly with age, and a significant reduction was already apparent by age around 40. There was a strong correlation between observed TCR beta diversity and the percentage of naive T cells measured by flow cytometry. Total diversity estimates from one million sequenced T cells were considered lower bounds and underestimates. Because profiling used bulk unsorted PBMCs, naive and antigen-experienced compartments could not be compared conclusively. The CMV infection status of donors was not known, potentially confounding age-related changes in expanded clonotypes. Compared with the aged group, more naive CD4+ T cells, fewer expanded clones and increased TCR diversity were shown by the long-lived group, suggesting age selection.

Trimming at the junction amounts to 6 bases on V and 0 bases on J, and the germline ends lie 12 bases apart. Including the terminal cysteine and phenylalanine, the CDR3 comprises 15 residues. Only the CDR3 DNA is retained, 45 bases long and in frame from the first base. CDR1 MNHEY and CDR2 SVGAGI were looked up in the germline V gene. Systemically healthy Caucasian individuals from Russia, 39 in total and aged roughly 6 to 95 years, were included as donors. Around 10 milliliters of peripheral blood were collected from each donor into EDTA-treated Vacutainer tubes. Ficoll-Paque density-gradient centrifugation was used to isolate PBMCs, with at least 6 million per sample. Total RNA, at least 5 micrograms per sample, was extracted from PBMCs with Trizol reagent. Naive CD45RAhigh/CD27high T cell percentages were measured by flow cytometry on a PBMC aliquot from every donor.

The receptor's source is a woman aged 60 to 75 in good health. The chain is encoded by TRBV6-5 joined to TRBJ2-1, with TRBD1 as a weak D call on 6 bases. Sequenced sample: blood. The encoded CDR3 is CASSPDRTSYNEQFF. The sequence in DNA is TGTGCCAGCAGCCCTGACAGGACCTCCTACAATGAGCAGTTCTTC.